This T cell receptor beta chain comes out of a study of blood T cell repertoires in COVID-19. As for the study in general: Samples representing acute and convalescent COVID-19 were sourced from the United States, Italy and Spain. The cDNA or gDNA used as material had been derived from T cells, B-cell-depleted T cells, or PBMCs.

Per the authors' pipeline: The assay estimated nucleated cells by amplifying reference gene primers. The data were produced by immunoSEQ multiplex PCR, yet TCRdb's version contains in-frame clones alone and is incomplete. V, J and clone size were drawn from that table, and D and trimming were deduced from the DNA. The top ten clones hold about 12% of a sample with about 240,000 clones, about 84% of them seen once. Trimming cost V 9 bases and J 6 bases, with 14 bases left between them. This CDR3 comprises 13 residues. Looked up from germline, CDR1 is MNHEY and CDR2 is SMNVEV (reference sequence). The sequenced material came from peripheral blood. The rearrangement joins TRBV27 to TRBJ2-2; the D gene is possibly TRBD1 (6 bases). This TCR derives from an older man with acute or convalescent COVID-19. The CDR3 DNA sequence: TGTGCCAGTAGTAACAGGGTCGCCGGGGAGCTGTTTTTT. Translated: CASSNRVAGELFF.